What follows are 20 T cell receptor beta chains derived from one specimen sequenced in a study of metastatic and nonmetastatic thyroid tumors (dated by TCRdb to the early 2020s). Before undergoing thyroid surgery, none of the patients had been given any kind of treatment. The library was obtained by PCR. This sample was sequenced with an Illumina HiSeq 4000. TCRdb reprocessing: public reads trimmed at Q25 with fastp, clones called with MiXCR, in-frame beta chains kept. This sample lists 20,000 to 25,000 clones; roughly a fifth were detected once. Clones ranked in the top ten supply approximately 4.2% of the sample. Input material: blood. Every receptor here comes from a male donor with papillary thyroid cancer or a benign thyroid nodule (not recorded which). Some clones in this sample may be carry-over from other donors' samples.

This clone appeared many times. The V and J genes are TRBV9 and TRBJ2-2; no reliable D call. CDR1 is SGDLS, CDR2 YYNGEE, per germline. The CDR3 loop spans 12 amino acids. V lost 0 bases to trimming and J lost 8 bases, with 5 bases between them. The chain's CDR3 is CASSVGGGELFF. CDR3 DNA: TGTGCCAGCAGCGTAGGTGGGGGGGAGCTGTTTTTT. Complete variable domain (other parts from reference TRBV9 and TRBJ2-2): DSGVTQTPKHLITATGQRVTLRCSPRSGDLSVYWYQQSLDQGLQFLIQYYNGEERAKGNILERFSAQQFPDLHSELNLSSLELGDSALYFCASSVGGGELFFGEGSRLTVL.

This clone was picked up many times. This clone may be a read error of a much larger clone one base away. The gene calls are TRBV11-2 and TRBJ2-7, with TRBD1 matching 10 bases. The ends lost 0 bases at V and 11 bases at J; junction bases unmatched: 10. In germline, CDR1 is SGHAT, CDR2 FQNNGV. CDR3 size: 15 residues. CDR3 DNA: TGTGCCAGCAGCTTAGATGCTCCGGGACAGGGGCGAGAGTACTTC. This sequence encodes CASSLDAPGQGREYF.

The chain has TRBV5-1 and TRBJ2-7, with TRBD1 matching over 7 bases. V trimming: 5 bases; J trimming: 0 bases; junction bases outside the gene matches: 8. Germline loops: CDR1 SGHRS, CDR2 YFSETQ. CDR3 length equals 15 residues. The CDR3 DNA reads as TGCGCCAGCAGTTTTGACAGGGCACCCTCCTACGAGCAGTACTTC. Translated: CASSFDRAPSYEQYF.

This chain connects TRBV11-2 to TRBJ2-7, with no clear D. Germline V lookup: CDR1 SGHAT, CDR2 FQNNGV. The V end was cut by 0 bases, the J end by 5 bases, with 20 bases between. The CDR3 spans 17 residues. The DNA for the CDR3 is TGTGCCAGCAGCTTAGAGTATTCGGAGCCCCGAGACCACGAGCAGTACTTC. Translation gives CASSLEYSEPRDHEQYF.

This clone was observed many times. V usage is TRBV19 and J usage is TRBJ2-3, with a weak D call TRBD2 (6 bases). The germline V gene has CDR1 LNHDA and CDR2 SQIVND (reference sequence). The CDR3 spans 17 residues. Trimming pared 1 base from V and 0 bases from J, leaving 14 bases between. The DNA of the CDR3 is TGTGCCAGTAGTATAGGATGGGCGGGACCCAGCACAGATACGCAGTATTTT. Its protein is CASSIGWAGPSTDTQYF.

V is TRBV24-1 and J is TRBJ2-3; a possible D gene is TRBD1 (5 bases). The V end was cut by 5 bases, the J end by 12 bases, with 14 bases between. CDR3 length: 12 residues. Germline CDR1 is KGHDR and CDR2 is SFDVKD. The CDR3 loop is CATSAPTDNQYF. CDR3 bases: TGTGCCACCAGTGCACCGACAGATAATCAGTATTTT.

This clone has ten or more counts. The chain uses TRBV10-3 and TRBJ1-1, with TRBD1 matching 10 bases. There are 15 residues in the CDR3. The junction had 7 bases not matched to a gene; V was cut back by 6 bases and J by 3 bases. Germline V CDR1 and CDR2: ENHRY, SYGVKD. CDR3 region: CAISNRDRGDTEAFF. CDR3 coding DNA: TGTGCCATCAGCAACCGGGACAGGGGTGACACTGAAGCTTTCTTT.

By sample share, this clone is medium-sized. CDR3 in amino acids: CASSRTQREGYEQYF. The DNA for the CDR3 is TGCGCCAGCAGCCGGACCCAGCGGGAGGGCTACGAGCAGTACTTC. The V gene is TRBV5-1, the J gene TRBJ2-7, with 10 bases matching TRBD2. Germline CDR1 SGHRS, CDR2 YFSETQ. Trimming removed 4 bases from V and 3 bases from J; junction bases left unmatched: 7. There are 15 residues in the CDR3.

This clone is medium-sized. The chain has TRBV24-1 and TRBJ2-1, with 13 bases identical to TRBD2. The trim removed 3 bases at V and 8 bases at J, leaving 3 bases unmatched. The CDR3 is made up of 15 amino acids. Germline-derived CDR1 and CDR2 are KGHDR and SFDVKD. CDR3 bases: TGTGCCACCAGTGATAATGGACTAGCGGGAGATGAGCAGTTCTTC. It is translated as CATSDNGLAGDEQFF.

This clone was detected many times. The J gene is TRBJ1-2, the V gene TRBV4-1; D might be TRBD1 (5 bases). The CDR3 contains 15 residues. Germline V CDR1 and CDR2: MGHRA, YSYEKL. Trimming removed 1 base at V and 7 bases at J, with 16 bases between. The CDR3 sequence: CASSQASRVDSGYTF. CDR3 in DNA: TGCGCCAGCAGCCAAGCGTCCAGGGTCGATTCTGGCTACACCTTC.

The gene calls are TRBV4-2 and TRBJ2-5; 10 bases agree with TRBD2. CDR3 size: 18 residues. Germline assignment: CDR1 LGHNA and CDR2 YNFKEQ. Trimming cost V 4 bases and J 4 bases; bases outside gene matches: 15. The CDR3 sequence: CASSPFQSSGRSRETQYF. For the CDR3, the DNA is TGTGCCAGCAGCCCATTCCAATCTAGCGGGAGATCTAGAGAGACCCAGTACTTC.

This clone showed up many times. This rearrangement joins TRBV11-3 to TRBJ2-7; 7 bases are a match to TRBD1. This CDR3 is 14 amino acids long. With V trimmed by 10 bases and J by 3 bases, 12 bases remained unmatched. Germline CDR1 SGHNT, CDR2 YENEEA. The CDR3 DNA sequence: TGTGCCATCCTCGGACAGGTTGTATTCTACGAGCAGTACTTC. Translation: CAILGQVVFYEQYF.

This clone was seen many times. J is TRBJ2-7 and V is TRBV2; TRBD1 matches at 7 bases. The trim removed 4 bases at V and 6 bases at J, leaving 9 bases unmatched. Germline loops: CDR1 SNHLY, CDR2 FYNNEI. CDR3 size: 14 residues. The CDR3 region is CASSADRSAFEQYF. CDR3 DNA sequence: TGTGCCAGCAGTGCGGACAGGTCCGCGTTCGAGCAGTACTTC.

The gene calls are TRBV18 and TRBJ2-7; tentatively, D is TRBD1 (5 bases). Trimming cost V 0 bases and J 4 bases, with 10 bases left between them. Germline CDR1 KGHSH, CDR2 LQKENI. The CDR3 consists of 14 residues. In nucleotides, the CDR3 is TGTGCCAGCTCACCACCACAGGACCGGTACGAGCAGTACTTC. Translation: CASSPPQDRYEQYF.

This clone has at least ten counts. This chain connects TRBV3-1 to TRBJ2-7; possible D gene TRBD1, 5 bases. V was pared by 0 bases and J by 4 bases, with 10 bases between. Germline CDR1 reads LGHDT; CDR2 reads YNNKEL (reference sequence). This CDR3 is 14 amino acids long. The CDR3 region is CASSQEFPGYEQYF. CDR3 bases: TGTGCCAGCAGCCAAGAGTTTCCAGGGTACGAGCAGTACTTC.

This clone was detected ten times or more. V and J are TRBV20-1 and TRBJ2-3; D ambiguous. CDR3 length equals 13 residues. With 0 bases removed from V and 4 bases from J, the gap between germline ends came to 8 bases. CDR1 and CDR2 (germline): DFQATT, SNEGSKA (reference sequence). CDR3 DNA sequence: TGCAGTGCTAGAGATCCAAGGGCAGATACGCAGTATTTT. This gives the protein CSARDPRADTQYF.

This clone was seen ten or more times. J is TRBJ2-7 and V is TRBV5-1; maybe TRBD2 (6 bases). The germline V and J ends were trimmed by 1 base and 4 bases, with 15 bases remaining between them. CDR1 SGHRS and CDR2 YFSETQ come from the germline V gene. The CDR3 is 15 amino acids. CDR3 sequence (DNA): TGCGCCAGCAGCTTGATGCCAGCGGGTCAGTACGAGCAGTACTTC. As protein: CASSLMPAGQYEQYF.

In this sample, this clone turned up many times. This chain connects TRBV10-2 to TRBJ2-7; TRBD2 matches at 8 bases. V dropped 2 bases and J dropped 0; count of bases not matched to a gene: 6. CDR3 size: 16 residues. Per the germline V gene, CDR1 is WSHSY and CDR2 is SAAADI. The CDR3 sequence is CASSEADTSGSYEQYF. The CDR3 DNA sequence: TGCGCCAGCAGTGAGGCCGATACTAGCGGCTCCTACGAGCAGTACTTC.

This clone occurred many times. V usage is TRBV10-3 and J usage is TRBJ2-5; no definite D call. This CDR3 is 12 amino acids long. V shed 6 bases and J shed 2 bases, with 7 bases lying between them. Germline loops: CDR1 ENHRY, CDR2 SYGVKD. The CDR3 DNA is TGTGCCATCAGCCAAGGTCAAGAGACCCAGTACTTC. Translated: CAISQGQETQYF.

This clone was detected ten times or more. The gene calls are TRBV6-1 and TRBJ1-3, with a possible D match to TRBD1 (6 bases). This CDR3 has 12 amino acids. Trimming removed 11 bases at V and 8 bases at J, with 16 bases between. Per germline, CDR1 MNHNS and CDR2 SASEGT. CDR3 sequence (DNA): TGTGCCCGGGACACCCGAAGACACACCATATATTTT. Translating it yields CARDTRRHTIYF.